A single TCR beta chain is shown here with its context. The data were taken from a study of blood T cell repertoires in COVID-19. Study-level background: Sites across the United States, Italy and Spain contributed samples from acute and convalescent COVID-19. Sources were T cells, B-cell-depleted T cells, or PBMCs; the material itself was cDNA or gDNA.

Original data processing: By means of reference gene primer amplification, nucleated cell counts were estimated. Sequencing used immunoSEQ multiplex PCR; TCRdb keeps in-frame clones, though not all of them. The DNA gave D and trimming, while V, J and clone size come from that table. The table has 180,000 or so clones, roughly 85% seen once. Sequencing was done on a sample of peripheral blood. The origin of this receptor is a woman in her fifties or sixties with acute or convalescent COVID-19.

The CDR3 nucleotides are TGTGCCAGCAGCCATCCGCTTGGGACTAGCACCAATGAGCAGTTCTTC. Translation: CASSHPLGTSTNEQFF. The chain couples TRBV7-9 to TRBJ2-1; 9 bases map to TRBD2. The J segment lost 6 bases and the V segment lost 5 bases, leaving 11 bases of the junction unmatched. The CDR3 is 16 residues long. The germline V gene encodes CDR1 SEHNR and CDR2 FQNEAQ (reference sequence). Drawing the rest from reference TRBV7-9 and TRBJ2-1, the complete variable domain is DTGVSQNPRHKITKRGQNVTFRCDPISEHNRLYWYRQTLGQGPEFLTYFQNEAQLEKSRLLSDRFSAERPKGSFSTLEIQRTEQGDSAMYLCASSHPLGTSTNEQFFGPGTRLTVL.